The 24 T cell receptor beta chains given below trace back to one sample, sequenced in a study of blood T cell repertoires in COVID-19. Repertoires were generated with immunoSEQ multiplex PCR, while TCRdb's copy carries only in-frame clones and drops some. The top ten hold approximately 4.3% of the sample, which has over 350,000 clones, around 88% seen once. The sequenced sample was peripheral blood. The origin of the receptors is a woman aged 25 to 45 with acute or convalescent COVID-19.

In its sample, this clone was seen a few times. V usage is TRBV2 and J usage is TRBJ1-5, with TRBD1 identical over 10 bases. Germline trimming cut 7 bases from V and 7 bases from J; bases unmatched to any gene: 13. The CDR3 consists of 16 residues. From germline, CDR1 is SNHLY and CDR2 FYNNEI. CDR3 DNA: TGTGCCAGCACCGACGACTGGACAGGGGGGGACCAGCCCCAGCATTTT. It codes for CASTDDWTGGDQPQHF. Full variable domain (outside the CDR3, taken from reference TRBV2 and TRBJ1-5): EPEVTQTPSHQVTQMGQEVILRCVPISNHLYFYWYRQILGQKVEFLVSFYNNEISEKSEIFDDQFSVERPDGSNFTLKIRSTKLEDSAMYFCASTDDWTGGDQPQHFGDGTRLSIL.

This chain links TRBV7-6 with TRBJ2-3; the D gene is possibly TRBD2 (5 bases). Per the germline V gene, CDR1 is SGHVS and CDR2 is FNYEAQ. The CDR3 totals 16 residues. Trimming shortened V by 2 bases and J by 0 bases, and 12 bases separated the two germline ends. In nucleotides, the CDR3 is TGTGCCAGCAGCTTACAAGCGGTATCTAGCACAGATACGCAGTATTTT. This gives the protein CASSLQAVSSTDTQYF.

This chain joins TRBV5-1 and TRBJ1-1, with TRBD1 identical over 8 bases. CDR1 is SGHRS, CDR2 YFSETQ, per germline. The junction had 4 bases not matched to a gene; V was cut back by 4 bases and J by 5 bases. CDR3 length: 13 residues. This CDR3 is CASSTRGQTEAFF. The CDR3 DNA reads as TGCGCCAGCAGCACCAGGGGGCAGACTGAAGCTTTCTTT.

The V and J genes are TRBV14 and TRBJ2-3, with 7 bases matching TRBD2. This CDR3 has 15 residues. From germline, CDR1 is SGHDN and CDR2 FVKESK. The trim removed 2 bases at V and 6 bases at J, leaving 8 bases unmatched. As DNA, the CDR3 is TGTGCCAGCAGCCAAAGACAGCGGGGAGTGGATACGCAGTATTTT. Residues: CASSQRQRGVDTQYF.

The DNA of the CDR3 is TGTGCCAGCAGTTTTCGGCCCCTTGGGCTGATCACAGATACGCAGTATTTT. This gives the protein CASSFRPLGLITDTQYF. The chain recombines TRBV28 with TRBJ2-3; no clear D. The CDR3 extends over 17 amino acids. Germline V gene lookup returns CDR1 MDHEN and CDR2 SYDVKM. V shed 3 bases and J shed 2 bases, with 18 bases lying between them.

The chain is built from TRBV7-9 and TRBJ1-2, with a weak D call TRBD1 (6 bases). V gave up 5 bases and J gave up 4 bases, with 17 bases separating them. The CDR3 totals 15 residues. Germline CDR1 reads SEHNR; CDR2 reads FQNEAQ (reference sequence). This CDR3 reads CASSPNTGSVYGYTF. The CDR3 coding sequence is TGTGCCAGCAGCCCTAACACAGGGTCCGTCTATGGCTACACCTTC.

The chain links TRBV15 to TRBJ1-2; a possible D gene is TRBD1 (5 bases). Germline lookup yields CDR1 LNHNV and CDR2 YYDKDF (reference sequence). This CDR3 has 13 residues. V lost 5 bases to trimming and J lost 3 bases, with 10 bases between them. For the CDR3, the DNA is TGTGCCACCAGCCCAGGGAAGGACTATGGCTACACCTTC. This gives the protein CATSPGKDYGYTF.

This sequence joins TRBV7-9 and TRBJ1-5; TRBD1 aligns across 7 bases. With 2 bases clipped from V and 6 bases from J, the junction kept 4 bases outside the gene matches. The CDR3 is 14 amino acids. Germline V gene sequence: CDR1 SEHNR, CDR2 FQNEAQ (reference sequence). The CDR3 coding sequence is TGTGCCAGCAGCTTACCAGGGGGTGGTCAGCCCCAGCATTTT. Translation gives CASSLPGGGQPQHF.

The chain uses TRBV7-6 and TRBJ2-1, with 10 bases that match TRBD2. Germline CDR1 SGHVS, CDR2 FNYEAQ. The J segment lost 7 bases and the V segment lost 0 bases, leaving 6 bases of the junction unmatched. The CDR3 contains 16 residues. CDR3 DNA sequence: TGTGCCAGCAGCTTAGCTACGAGCGGGGGGGCAAATGAGCAGTTCTTC. Amino acids: CASSLATSGGANEQFF.

The J gene is TRBJ1-3, the V gene TRBV2; D is unclear. Germline V gives CDR1 SNHLY, CDR2 FYNNEI. This CDR3 is 14 amino acids long. Trimming stripped 3 bases from V and 0 bases from J, with 6 bases between. The CDR3 nucleotides are TGTGCCAGCAGTGACGGGAACTCTGGAAACACCATATATTTT. Translation gives CASSDGNSGNTIYF.

The CDR3 DNA reads TGTGCCAGCATCCGGCCCAACAGGGGAAACACCATATATTTT. This sequence encodes CASIRPNRGNTIYF. V gene TRBV6-5 combines with J gene TRBJ1-3; D might be TRBD1 (5 bases). Germline CDR1 MNHEY, CDR2 SVGAGI. Trimming stripped 7 bases from V and 4 bases from J, with 14 bases between. The CDR3 runs 14 residues.

This clone was observed a few times. V is TRBV7-9 and J is TRBJ2-4, with D perhaps TRBD1 (5 bases). The CDR3 runs to 16 residues. The germline gives CDR1 SEHNR, CDR2 FQNEAQ (reference sequence). V lost 5 bases to trimming and J lost 0 bases, with 14 bases between them. The CDR3 loop reads CASSPLIGVAKNIQYF. As DNA, the CDR3 is TGTGCCAGCAGCCCCCTGATAGGGGTAGCCAAAAACATTCAGTACTTC. Together with reference TRBV7-9 and TRBJ2-4, the CDR3 gives the full variable domain: DTGVSQNPRHKITKRGQNVTFRCDPISEHNRLYWYRQTLGQGPEFLTYFQNEAQLEKSRLLSDRFSAERPKGSFSTLEIQRTEQGDSAMYLCASSPLIGVAKNIQYFGAGTRLSVL.

V usage is TRBV5-6 and J usage is TRBJ2-2; no firm D call. CDR1 is SGHDT and CDR2 is YYEEEE in the germline V gene. The CDR3 has 13 residues. V lost 0 bases and J 6 bases, leaving 6 bases between the germline ends. The DNA for the CDR3 is TGTGCCAGCAGCTTGGGACTCGCCGGGGAGCTGTTTTTT. Its protein product is CASSLGLAGELFF.

The gene calls are TRBV15 and TRBJ2-7; 9 bases are shared with TRBD1. This CDR3 has 15 amino acids. The germline V gene has CDR1 LNHNV and CDR2 YYDKDF (reference sequence). V lost 0 bases to trimming and J lost 2 bases; unmatched junction nucleotides: 2. CDR3 sequence: CATSRERTGAYEQYF. CDR3 in DNA: TGTGCCACCAGCAGAGAGCGGACAGGGGCCTACGAGCAGTACTTC.

The chain links TRBV18 to TRBJ2-7; 10 bases are shared with TRBD1. The germline V gene encodes CDR1 KGHSH and CDR2 LQKENI. The CDR3 has 16 residues. Losses at the gene ends were 4 bases for V and 1 base for J; bases not matched to a gene: 7. The CDR3 sequence: CASSRLPGQGSYEQYF. The CDR3 coding sequence is TGTGCCAGCTCACGCCTACCGGGACAGGGGTCCTACGAGCAGTACTTC. The full variable domain, in which reference TRBV18 and TRBJ2-7 provide the parts outside the CDR3, is NAGVMQNPRHLVRRRGQEARLRCSPMKGHSHVYWYRQLPEEGLKFMVYLQKENIIDESGMPKERFSAEFPKEGPSILRIQQVVRGDSAAYFCASSRLPGQGSYEQYFGPGTRLTVT.

This chain links TRBV19 with TRBJ1-1, with 10 bases identical to TRBD1. The V and J ends lost 6 bases and 10 bases, in that order; junction bases with no gene match: 14. The germline CDR1 and CDR2 sequences are LNHDA and SQIVND (reference sequence). The CDR3 runs to 15 residues. DNA of the CDR3: TGTGCCAGTAGCCCCCGACAGGGGGCGATTAGTAGAGCTTTCTTT. Its protein product is CASSPRQGAISRAFF.

The J gene is TRBJ1-5, the V gene TRBV2; D remains unclear. The V gene lost 7 bases and the J gene lost 1 base, with 8 bases spanning the gap. The germline V gene encodes CDR1 SNHLY and CDR2 FYNNEI. The CDR3 is 13 amino acids. CDR3 coding DNA: TGTGCCAGCACGGCGGGAAGCAATCAGCCCCAGCATTTT. It specifies CASTAGSNQPQHF.

The genes are TRBV7-9 and TRBJ1-4; tentative D call: TRBD1 (5 bases). The V end lost 5 bases, the J end lost 4 bases, and 17 bases lay between the germline ends. CDR3 size: 16 residues. Looked up from germline, CDR1 is SEHNR and CDR2 is FQNEAQ (reference sequence). CDR3 sequence reads: CASSNRDSTYNEKLFF. CDR3 DNA sequence: TGTGCCAGCAGCAACCGGGACTCCACTTATAATGAAAAACTGTTTTTT.

The chain links TRBV4-2 to TRBJ2-3, with 12 bases aligning to TRBD2. This CDR3 is 17 amino acids long. CDR1 and CDR2 from the germline V gene are LGHNA and YNFKEQ. The V segment lost 0 bases and the J segment 5 bases; nucleotides outside the gene matches: 6. The CDR3 protein is CASSQDASGGARDTQYF. For the CDR3, the DNA is TGTGCCAGCAGCCAAGATGCTAGCGGGGGGGCGAGAGATACGCAGTATTTT.

V is TRBV30 and J is TRBJ1-5; D is uncertain. V was pared by 0 bases and J by 6 bases, with 18 bases between. CDR3 length: 16 residues. Germline V gene lookup returns CDR1 GTSNPN and CDR2 SVGIG (reference sequence). This CDR3 is CAWSVPRTVAGQPQHF. As DNA, the CDR3 is TGTGCCTGGAGTGTACCCAGGACGGTGGCGGGTCAGCCCCAGCATTTT.

The J gene is TRBJ2-3, the V gene TRBV2; no firm D call. Germline V gene data show CDR1 as SNHLY and CDR2 as FYNNEI. CDR3 length equals 15 residues. Between the trimmed V and J ends, which lost 7 bases and 1 base, there was a span of 15 bases. As DNA, the CDR3 is TGTGCCAGCATTCTCCATCCCCCAGGCACAGATACGCAGTATTTT. Protein sequence: CASILHPPGTDTQYF. The entire variable domain, with the rest obtained from reference TRBV2 and TRBJ2-3, is as follows: EPEVTQTPSHQVTQMGQEVILRCVPISNHLYFYWYRQILGQKVEFLVSFYNNEISEKSEIFDDQFSVERPDGSNFTLKIRSTKLEDSAMYFCASILHPPGTDTQYFGPGTRLTVL.

The rearrangement links TRBV11-3 to TRBJ1-1; D call uncertain. The V gene lost 0 bases and the J gene lost 2 bases, with 4 bases spanning the gap. The CDR3 loop spans 13 amino acids. Looked up from germline, CDR1 is SGHNT and CDR2 is YENEEA. The CDR3 nucleotides read TGTGCCAGCAGCTTAGACCATAACACTGAAGCTTTCTTT. This sequence encodes CASSLDHNTEAFF.

V and J are TRBV7-8 and TRBJ1-1; weak D call: TRBD1 (6 bases). The CDR3 runs to 14 residues. Germline loops: CDR1 SGHVS, CDR2 FQNEAQ. V gave up 5 bases and J gave up 1 base, with 11 bases separating them. The CDR3 nucleotides are TGTGCCAGCAGCCTTTACAGGGCGAACACTGAAGCTTTCTTT. Amino acids: CASSLYRANTEAFF.

The V gene is TRBV7-2, the J gene TRBJ2-2, with 8 bases aligning to TRBD1. This CDR3 contains 17 residues. Trimming removed 4 bases from V and 3 bases from J; junction bases left unmatched: 10. Germline loops: CDR1 SGHTA, CDR2 FQGNSA. The CDR3 DNA follows: TGTGCCAGCAGCTCCCGGGACAGGAGAATTTACACCGGGGAGCTGTTTTTT. As protein: CASSSRDRRIYTGELFF.